This TCR beta chain was sequenced in a study of T cell changes during pregnancy in multiple sclerosis. Generated by immunoSEQ multiplex PCR, the TCRdb table keeps only in-frame clones and is missing some. The data hold 76,000 or so clones, with roughly 93% observed a single time. Germline CDR1 and CDR2: MNHNS and SASEGT. This CDR3 contains 13 residues. V shed 6 bases and J shed 3 bases, with 11 bases lying between them. The specimen was peripheral blood, collected in the second trimester of pregnancy. The chain uses TRBV6-1 and TRBJ1-2; unclear D gene. The TCR sequence derives from a female donor in good health, enrolled as a control in a pregnancy study. CDR3 amino acids: CASRMAGDYGYTF. The CDR3, as DNA: TGTGCCAGCAGAATGGCTGGAGACTATGGCTACACCTTC.